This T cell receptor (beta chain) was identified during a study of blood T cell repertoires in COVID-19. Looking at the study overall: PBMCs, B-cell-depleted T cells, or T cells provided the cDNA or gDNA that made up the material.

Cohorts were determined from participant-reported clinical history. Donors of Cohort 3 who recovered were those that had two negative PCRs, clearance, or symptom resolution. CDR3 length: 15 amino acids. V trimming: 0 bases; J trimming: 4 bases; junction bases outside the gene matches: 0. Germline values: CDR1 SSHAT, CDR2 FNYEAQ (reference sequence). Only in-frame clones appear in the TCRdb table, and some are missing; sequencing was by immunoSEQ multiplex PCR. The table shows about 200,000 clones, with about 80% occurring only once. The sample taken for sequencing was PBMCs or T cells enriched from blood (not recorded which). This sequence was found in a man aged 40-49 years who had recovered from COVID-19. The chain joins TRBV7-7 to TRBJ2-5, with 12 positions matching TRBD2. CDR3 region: CASSLAGLAGETQYF. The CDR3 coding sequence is TGTGCCAGCAGCTTAGCGGGACTAGCGGGAGAGACCCAGTACTTC.